Shown below are 14 T cell receptor beta chains from a single sample sequenced in a study of early T cells in non-severe SARS-CoV-2 infection. TCRdb reprocessed the 5' RACE reads via MiXCR and lists one record per CDR3 protein. The repertoire holds 95,000 to 100,000 distinct CDR3 sequences, with approximately 11% as singletons. Sequences were obtained from whole blood. These TCRs come from an adult who was a healthcare worker with PCR-confirmed SARS-CoV-2 infection or an uninfected control (not recorded which).

This clonotype was recorded a few times. V usage is TRBV7-9 and J usage is TRBJ2-3; TRBD2 aligns across 8 bases. The J segment lost 3 bases and the V segment lost 5 bases, leaving 13 bases of the junction unmatched. CDR1 and CDR2 (germline): SEHNR, FQNEAQ (reference sequence). The CDR3 consists of 17 residues. This CDR3 is CASSVGGAGDRTDTQYF. In DNA, the CDR3 is TGTGCCAGCAGCGTAGGGGGAGCGGGAGATCGTACAGATACGCAGTATTTT.

This clonotype appeared a few times. CDR3 nucleotides: TGTGCCACCAGTGACCCCTCGGGGGGCTACGAGCAGTACTTC. It translates to CATSDPSGGYEQYF. The V gene is TRBV24-1, the J gene TRBJ2-7; 7 bases are a match to TRBD2. The CDR3 is 14 residues long. Germline V lookup: CDR1 KGHDR, CDR2 SFDVKD. V lost 4 bases to trimming and J lost 3 bases; unmatched junction nucleotides: 5.

The rearrangement uses TRBV29-1 and TRBJ2-5; D uncertain. Trimming removed 2 bases from V and 1 base from J, with 8 bases in between. Germline CDR1 reads SQVTM; CDR2 reads ANQGSEA. The CDR3 length is 13 residues. The CDR3 loop reads CSVEQYFQETQYF. Here the CDR3 DNA reads TGCAGCGTTGAACAGTATTTCCAAGAGACCCAGTACTTC.

This rearrangement joins TRBV20-1 to TRBJ1-1, with D unclear. The CDR3 loop spans 14 amino acids. The V gene's germline CDR1 is DFQATT and CDR2 SNEGSKA (reference sequence). Trimming stripped 8 bases from V and 3 bases from J, with 19 bases between. The DNA of the CDR3 is TGCAGTCCCAAAAGGGAGGGCTTATACACTGAAGCTTTCTTT. It codes for CSPKREGLYTEAFF.

This clonotype came up many times. The rearrangement uses TRBV28 and TRBJ2-1; maybe TRBD2 (6 bases). Looked up from germline, CDR1 is MDHEN and CDR2 is SYDVKM. This CDR3 region has 17 residues. With 4 bases removed from V and 4 bases from J, the gap between germline ends came to 20 bases. CDR3: CASSSRGLLRTYNEQFF. CDR3 nucleotide sequence: TGTGCCAGCAGTTCCCGGGGACTCCTGAGGACTTACAATGAGCAGTTCTTC.

This clonotype appeared many times. The J gene is TRBJ1-1, the V gene TRBV20-1; D may be TRBD1 (5 bases). The length of the CDR3 is 13 residues. The germline V and J ends were trimmed by 6 bases and 6 bases, with 17 bases remaining between them. Germline loops: CDR1 DFQATT, CDR2 SNEGSKA (reference sequence). This chain's CDR3 is CSALGPYRSEAFF. The CDR3 nucleotides read TGCAGTGCCTTGGGGCCGTATCGTTCTGAAGCTTTCTTT.

The chain recombines TRBV7-8 with TRBJ1-2, with D possibly matching TRBD1 (6 bases). CDR3 length: 15 residues. V lost 5 bases and J lost 4, with 17 bases in between. CDR1 is SGHVS, CDR2 FQNEAQ, per germline. The CDR3 sequence is CASSQEGVMSYGYTF. In nucleotides, the CDR3 is TGTGCCAGCAGCCAGGAGGGGGTTATGAGCTATGGCTACACCTTC. The complete variable domain, with remaining parts taken from reference TRBV7-8 and TRBJ1-2, reads GAGVSQSPRYKVAKRGQDVALRCDPISGHVSLFWYQQALGQGPEFLTYFQNEAQLDKSGLPSDRFFAERPEGSVSTLKIQRTQQEDSAVYLCASSQEGVMSYGYTFGSGTRLTVV.

The chain uses TRBV7-8 and TRBJ2-5; no definite D call. The CDR3 has 15 residues. The germline gives CDR1 SGHVS, CDR2 FQNEAQ. The germline V and J ends were trimmed by 4 bases and 3 bases, with 15 bases remaining between them. CDR3 region: CASSSRPGRKETQYF. DNA of the CDR3: TGTGCCAGCAGCTCCCGGCCTGGACGGAAAGAGACCCAGTACTTC.

This clonotype was counted many times. V gene TRBV30 combines with J gene TRBJ1-6; 7 nucleotides align to TRBD1. There are 17 residues in the CDR3. The V gene end was trimmed by 5 bases and the J gene end by 1 base; junction bases not matched to a gene: 11. CDR1 GTSNPN and CDR2 SVGIG come from the germline V gene (reference sequence). Here the CDR3 reads CAWGDSSFRSYNSPLHF. The CDR3 DNA sequence: TGTGCCTGGGGGGACAGCTCCTTTAGGTCCTATAATTCACCCCTCCACTTT.

This clonotype was seen ten or more times. This chain uses TRBV18 with TRBJ2-1; 10 bases agree with TRBD1. Germline-derived CDR1 and CDR2 are KGHSH and LQKENI. The J segment lost 7 bases and the V segment lost 4 bases, leaving 7 bases of the junction unmatched. There are 15 residues in the CDR3. The CDR3 sequence: CASSLGQGSFNEQFF. CDR3 DNA: TGTGCCAGCTCACTGGGACAGGGGTCCTTTAATGAGCAGTTCTTC.

In its sample, this clonotype was seen a few times. CDR3 nucleotides: TGCAGTGCTAGAGGGGAAGGCAGGGTCGCTAGCACAGATACGCAGTATTTT. Translating it yields CSARGEGRVASTDTQYF. The chain carries TRBV20-1 and TRBJ2-3; a weak D match, TRBD1 (5 bases). The CDR3 sequence is 17 residues long. CDR1 and CDR2 (germline): DFQATT, SNEGSKA (reference sequence). Trimming cost V 1 base and J 0 bases, with 17 bases left between them.

This clonotype was picked up a small number of times. This chain joins TRBV24-1 and TRBJ2-1, with a weak D call TRBD1 (6 bases). This CDR3 is built from 16 residues. Trimming left V 2 bases short and J 2 bases short, with 12 bases between. CDR1 is KGHDR, CDR2 SFDVKD, per germline. The CDR3 nucleotides are TGTGCCACCAGTGATTCTCCAGGGGCTGCCTACAATGAGCAGTTCTTC. Protein sequence: CATSDSPGAAYNEQFF.

This clonotype was recorded at least ten times. The chain links TRBV5-6 to TRBJ2-7, with D tentatively TRBD2 (5 bases). The V and J ends lost 1 base and 1 base respectively, with 12 bases between them. Germline assignment: CDR1 SGHDT and CDR2 YYEEEE. This CDR3 is 15 amino acids long. CDR3 bases: TGTGCCAGCAGCTTGTCGGGAAGGCGTTCCTACGAGCAGTACTTC. As protein: CASSLSGRRSYEQYF.

This clonotype was counted a few times. The chain has TRBV5-1 and TRBJ2-1; weak D call: TRBD2 (6 bases). The V gene's germline CDR1 is SGHRS and CDR2 YFSETQ. The V end was cut by 2 bases, the J end by 7 bases, with 19 bases between. CDR3 length equals 16 residues. CDR3: CASSLQVAELGNEQFF. The CDR3 region has the DNA TGCGCCAGCAGCTTACAAGTAGCGGAGCTGGGGAATGAGCAGTTCTTC. Full variable domain (missing parts from reference TRBV5-1 and TRBJ2-1): KAGVTQTPRYLIKTRGQQVTLSCSPISGHRSVSWYQQTPGQGLQFLFEYFSETQRNKGNFPGRFSGRQFSNSRSEMNVSTLELGDSALYLCASSLQVAELGNEQFFGPGTRLTVL.